This entry is about one T cell receptor beta chain. These data belong to a study of siplizumab effects on memory and regulatory T cells. Germline V gene lookup returns CDR1 MNHEY and CDR2 SMNVEV (reference sequence). The length of the CDR3 is 15 residues. V shed 5 bases, J shed 3 bases, and the junction held 2 bases outside the gene matches. Using immunoSEQ multiplex PCR, the repertoire was profiled, and TCRdb retains in-frame clones only, with some absent. Of around 82,000 clones in the sample, around 93% were seen once. Sequencing was performed on CD8+ T cells sorted from blood. The sequence was obtained from a human donor in good health. The chain recombines TRBV27 with TRBJ2-3, with TRBD2 identical over 13 bases. The CDR3 nucleotides are TGTGCCAGCAGTAAACTAGCGGGGGGGACAGATACGCAGTATTTT. Amino acid sequence: CASSKLAGGTDTQYF.